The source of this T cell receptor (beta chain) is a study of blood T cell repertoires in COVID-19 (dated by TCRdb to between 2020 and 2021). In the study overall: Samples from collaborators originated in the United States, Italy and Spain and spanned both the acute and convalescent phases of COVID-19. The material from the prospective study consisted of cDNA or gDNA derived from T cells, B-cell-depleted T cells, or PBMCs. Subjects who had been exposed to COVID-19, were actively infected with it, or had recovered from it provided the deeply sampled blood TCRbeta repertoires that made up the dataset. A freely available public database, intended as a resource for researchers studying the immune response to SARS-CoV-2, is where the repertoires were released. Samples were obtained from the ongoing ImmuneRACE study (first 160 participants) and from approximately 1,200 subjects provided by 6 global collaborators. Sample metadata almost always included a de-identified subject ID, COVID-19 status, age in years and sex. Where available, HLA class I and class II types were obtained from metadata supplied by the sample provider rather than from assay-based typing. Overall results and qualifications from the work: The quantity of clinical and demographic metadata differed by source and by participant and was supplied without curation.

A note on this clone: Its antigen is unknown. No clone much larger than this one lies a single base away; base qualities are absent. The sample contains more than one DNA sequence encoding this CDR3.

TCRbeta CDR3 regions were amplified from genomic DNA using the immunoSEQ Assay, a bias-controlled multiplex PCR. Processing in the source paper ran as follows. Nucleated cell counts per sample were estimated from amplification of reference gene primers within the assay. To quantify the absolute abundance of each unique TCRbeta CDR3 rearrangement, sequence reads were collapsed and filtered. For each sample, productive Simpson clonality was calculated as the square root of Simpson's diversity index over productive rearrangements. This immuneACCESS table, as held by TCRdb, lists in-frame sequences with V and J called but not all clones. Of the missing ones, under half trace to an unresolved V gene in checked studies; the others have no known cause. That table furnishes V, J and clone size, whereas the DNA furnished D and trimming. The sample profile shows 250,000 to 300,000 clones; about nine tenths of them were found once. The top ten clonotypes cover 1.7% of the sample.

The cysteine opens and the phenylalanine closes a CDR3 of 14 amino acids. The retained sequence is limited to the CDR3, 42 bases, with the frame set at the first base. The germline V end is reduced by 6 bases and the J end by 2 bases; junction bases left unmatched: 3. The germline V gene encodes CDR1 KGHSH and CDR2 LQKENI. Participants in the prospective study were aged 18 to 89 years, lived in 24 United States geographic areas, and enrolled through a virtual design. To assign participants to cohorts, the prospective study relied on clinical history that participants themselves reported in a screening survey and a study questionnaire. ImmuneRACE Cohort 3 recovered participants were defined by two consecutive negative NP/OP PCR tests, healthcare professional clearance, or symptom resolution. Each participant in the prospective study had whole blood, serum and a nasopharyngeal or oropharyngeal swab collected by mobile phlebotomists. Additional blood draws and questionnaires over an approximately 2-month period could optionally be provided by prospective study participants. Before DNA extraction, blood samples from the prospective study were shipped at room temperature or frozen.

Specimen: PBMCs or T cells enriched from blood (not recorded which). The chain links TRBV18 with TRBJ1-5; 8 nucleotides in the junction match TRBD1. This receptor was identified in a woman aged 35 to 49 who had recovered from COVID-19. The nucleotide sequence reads TGTGCCAGCTCTCGGGGACAGGGCAATCAGCCCCAGCATTTT. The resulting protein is CASSRGQGNQPQHF.